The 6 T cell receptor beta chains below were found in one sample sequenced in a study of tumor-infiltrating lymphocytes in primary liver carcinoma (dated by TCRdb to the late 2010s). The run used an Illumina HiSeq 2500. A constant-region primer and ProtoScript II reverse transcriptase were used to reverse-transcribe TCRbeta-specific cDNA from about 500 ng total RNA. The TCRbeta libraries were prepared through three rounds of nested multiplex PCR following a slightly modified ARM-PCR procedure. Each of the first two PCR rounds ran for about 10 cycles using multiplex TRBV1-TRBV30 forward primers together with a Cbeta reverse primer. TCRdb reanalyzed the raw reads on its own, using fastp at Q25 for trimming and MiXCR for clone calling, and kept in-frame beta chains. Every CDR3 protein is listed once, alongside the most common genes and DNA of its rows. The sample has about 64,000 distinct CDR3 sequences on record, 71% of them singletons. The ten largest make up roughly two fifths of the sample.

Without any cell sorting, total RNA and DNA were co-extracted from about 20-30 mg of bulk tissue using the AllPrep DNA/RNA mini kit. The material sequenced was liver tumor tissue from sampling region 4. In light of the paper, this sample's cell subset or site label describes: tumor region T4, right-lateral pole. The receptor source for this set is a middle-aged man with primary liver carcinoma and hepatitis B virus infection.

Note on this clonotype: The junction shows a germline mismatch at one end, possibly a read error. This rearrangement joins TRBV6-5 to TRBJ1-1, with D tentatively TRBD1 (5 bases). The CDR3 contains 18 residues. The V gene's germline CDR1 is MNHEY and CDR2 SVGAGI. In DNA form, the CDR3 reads TGCGCCAGCAGCCATACTGGGGGACGGGGTGCGTTGGACACTGAAGCTTTCTTT. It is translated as CASSHTGGRGALDTEAFF.

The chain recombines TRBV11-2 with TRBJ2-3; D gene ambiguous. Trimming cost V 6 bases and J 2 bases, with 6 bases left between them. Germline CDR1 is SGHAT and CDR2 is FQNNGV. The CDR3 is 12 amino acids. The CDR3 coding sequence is TGTGCCAGCAGTGTCATCACAGATACGCAGTATTTT. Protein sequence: CASSVITDTQYF.

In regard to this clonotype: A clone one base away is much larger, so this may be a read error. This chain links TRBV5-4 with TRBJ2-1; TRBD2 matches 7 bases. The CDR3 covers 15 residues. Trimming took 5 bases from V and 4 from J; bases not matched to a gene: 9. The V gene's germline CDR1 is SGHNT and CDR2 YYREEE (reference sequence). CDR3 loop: CASSLVGGSYNEQFF. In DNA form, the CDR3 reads TGTGCCAGCAGTCTCGTCGGGGGGAGTTACAATGAGCAGTTCTTC.

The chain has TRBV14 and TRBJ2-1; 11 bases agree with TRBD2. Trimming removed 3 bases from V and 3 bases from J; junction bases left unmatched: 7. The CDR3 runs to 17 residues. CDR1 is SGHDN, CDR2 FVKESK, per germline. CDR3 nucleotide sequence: TGTGCCAGCAGCCAGTATGGGACTAGCGGTAGCTACAATGAGCAGTTCTTC. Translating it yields CASSQYGTSGSYNEQFF.

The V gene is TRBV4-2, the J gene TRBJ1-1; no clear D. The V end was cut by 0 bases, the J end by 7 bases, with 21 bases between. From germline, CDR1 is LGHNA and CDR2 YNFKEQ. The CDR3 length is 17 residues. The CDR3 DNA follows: TGTGCCAGCAGCCAAGAGTATGGACGGGGTTTTTGGATTGAAGCTTTCTTT. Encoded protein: CASSQEYGRGFWIEAFF.

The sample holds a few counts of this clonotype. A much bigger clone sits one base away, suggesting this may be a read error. The CDR3 here is CASSSETDMQYF. CDR3 nucleotides: TGCGCCAGCAGCTCAGAGACAGATATGCAGTATTTT. The chain combines TRBV5-1 with TRBJ2-3; the D gene is possibly TRBD1 (5 bases). The CDR3 sequence is 12 residues long. The V gene's germline CDR1 is SGHRS and CDR2 YFSETQ. Full variable domain (remainder filled in from reference TRBV5-1 and TRBJ2-3): KAGVTQTPRYLIKTRGQQVTLSCSPISGHRSVSWYQQTPGQGLQFLFEYFSETQRNKGNFPGRFSGRQFSNSRSEMNVSTLELGDSALYLCASSSETDMQYFGPGTRLTVL.